This entry concerns a single TCR beta chain. Here immunoSEQ multiplex PCR was the method, and the copy in TCRdb shows in-frame clones only, minus some. The data show about 62,000 clones, with roughly 98% seen just once and roughly 0.17% held by the top ten. The source of the sample is a study of technical replicates of blood from several donors. Losses at the gene ends were 4 bases for V and 5 bases for J; bases not matched to a gene: 7. CDR1 is SGHNT, CDR2 YYREEE, per germline (reference sequence). The CDR3 contains 14 residues. Sequencing was done on a sample of T cells isolated from PBMCs. The TCR originated in a human donor in good health. J is TRBJ1-2 and V is TRBV5-4, with 8 bases identical to TRBD1. The CDR3 DNA reads as TGTGCCAGCAGCCACGGGACAGGCGGGTATGGCTACACCTTC. As protein: CASSHGTGGYGYTF.